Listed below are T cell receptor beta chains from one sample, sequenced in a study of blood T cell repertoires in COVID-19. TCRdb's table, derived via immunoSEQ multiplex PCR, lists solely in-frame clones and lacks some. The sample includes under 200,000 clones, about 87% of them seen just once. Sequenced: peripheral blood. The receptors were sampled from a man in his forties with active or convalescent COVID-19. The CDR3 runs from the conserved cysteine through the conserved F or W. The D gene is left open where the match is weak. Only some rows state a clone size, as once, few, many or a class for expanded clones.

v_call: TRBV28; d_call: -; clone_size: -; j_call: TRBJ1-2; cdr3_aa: CASTEGHNYGYTF; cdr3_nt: TGTGCCAGCACTGAAGGACATAACTATGGCTACACCTTC
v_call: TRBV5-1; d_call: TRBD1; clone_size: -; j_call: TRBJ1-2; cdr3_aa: CASSETGGSLNGYTF; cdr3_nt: TGCGCCAGCAGCGAGACAGGGGGCTCTTTGAATGGCTACACCTTC
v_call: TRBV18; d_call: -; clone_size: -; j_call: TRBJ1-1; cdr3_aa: CASSREGHSPNTEAFF; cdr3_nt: TGTGCCAGCTCAAGGGAGGGACATTCCCCGAACACTGAAGCTTTCTTT
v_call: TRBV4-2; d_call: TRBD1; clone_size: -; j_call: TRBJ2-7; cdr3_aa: CASSPNSGTDRPYEQYF; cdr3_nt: TGTGCCAGCAGCCCGAACTCCGGGACAGATAGACCCTACGAGCAGTACTTC
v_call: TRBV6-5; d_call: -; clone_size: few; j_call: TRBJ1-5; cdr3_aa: CASGGVGNQPQHF; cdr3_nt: TGTGCCAGTGGGGGGGTTGGCAATCAGCCCCAGCATTTT
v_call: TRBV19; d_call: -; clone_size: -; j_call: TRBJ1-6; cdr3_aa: CASTMGGGNSPLHF; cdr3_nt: TGTGCCAGTACTATGGGAGGGGGTAATTCACCCCTCCACTTT
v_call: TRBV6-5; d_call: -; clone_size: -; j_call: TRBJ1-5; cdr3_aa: CASAERDSNQPQHF; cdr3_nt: TGTGCCAGCGCTGAGAGGGATAGCAATCAGCCCCAGCATTTT
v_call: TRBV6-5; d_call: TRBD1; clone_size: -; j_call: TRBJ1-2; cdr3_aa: CASRSGTGKGYTF; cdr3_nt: TGCGCCAGCAGGTCCGGGACAGGGAAAGGCTACACCTTC
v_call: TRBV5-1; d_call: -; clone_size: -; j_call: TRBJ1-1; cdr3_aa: CASSLGGNTEAFF; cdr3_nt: TGCGCCAGCAGCTTGGGCGGTAACACTGAAGCTTTCTTT
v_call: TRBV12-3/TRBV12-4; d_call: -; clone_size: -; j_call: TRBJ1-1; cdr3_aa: CASSLPTVLEAFF; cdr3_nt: TGTGCCAGCAGCCTCCCAACGGTCCTTGAAGCTTTCTTT
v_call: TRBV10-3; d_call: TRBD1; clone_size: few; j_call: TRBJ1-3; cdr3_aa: CAIRGQGAIGNTIYF; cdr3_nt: TGTGCCATCAGGGGACAGGGGGCTATTGGAAACACCATATATTTT
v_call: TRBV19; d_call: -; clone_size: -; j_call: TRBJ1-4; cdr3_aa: CASSIWRQDEDEKLFF; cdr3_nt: TGTGCCAGTAGTATTTGGCGACAGGATGAGGATGAAAAACTGTTTTTT
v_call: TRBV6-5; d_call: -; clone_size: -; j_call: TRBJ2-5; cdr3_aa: CASRVGAHNQETQYF; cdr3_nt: TGTGCCAGCAGAGTGGGGGCCCACAACCAAGAGACCCAGTACTTC
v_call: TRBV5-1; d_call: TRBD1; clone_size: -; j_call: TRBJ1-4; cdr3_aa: CASSSTQGAGIEKLFF; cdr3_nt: TGCGCCAGCAGCTCGACTCAGGGGGCCGGCATAGAAAAACTGTTTTTT
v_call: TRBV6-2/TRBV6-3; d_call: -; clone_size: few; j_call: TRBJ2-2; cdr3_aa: CASSYYQGQNTGELFF; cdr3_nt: TGTGCCAGCAGTTACTATCAGGGACAGAACACCGGGGAGCTGTTTTTT
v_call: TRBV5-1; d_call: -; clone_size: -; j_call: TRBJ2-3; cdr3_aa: CASSSGQTDTQYF; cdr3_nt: TGCGCCAGCAGCTCCGGACAGACAGATACGCAGTATTTT
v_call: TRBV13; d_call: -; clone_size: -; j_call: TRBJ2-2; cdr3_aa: CASSLDIGSNTGELFF; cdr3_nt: TGTGCCAGCAGCTTAGATATCGGGTCGAACACCGGGGAGCTGTTTTTT
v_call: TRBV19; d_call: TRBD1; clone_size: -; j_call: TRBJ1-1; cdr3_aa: CASHGGTGFVEAFF; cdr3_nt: TGTGCCTCACACGGGGGGACAGGGTTTGTTGAAGCTTTCTTT
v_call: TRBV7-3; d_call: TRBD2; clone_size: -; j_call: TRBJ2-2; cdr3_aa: CASSPGLAGGSGPGELFF; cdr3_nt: TGTGCCAGCAGCCCCGGACTAGCGGGGGGTTCAGGTCCCGGGGAGCTGTTTTTT
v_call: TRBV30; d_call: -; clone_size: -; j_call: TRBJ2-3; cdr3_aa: CAWGPPPLAGVADTQYF; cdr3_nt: TGTGCCTGGGGCCCCCCCCCTTTGGCAGGGGTCGCAGATACGCAGTATTTT
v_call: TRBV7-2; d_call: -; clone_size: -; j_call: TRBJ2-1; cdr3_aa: CASSLAKAAEQFF; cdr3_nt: TGTGCCAGCAGCTTAGCTAAGGCGGCAGAGCAGTTCTTC
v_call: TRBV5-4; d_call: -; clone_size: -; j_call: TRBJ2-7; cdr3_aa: CASSYGQGRGAYEQYF; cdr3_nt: TGTGCCAGCAGCTACGGACAGGGGCGGGGGGCCTACGAGCAGTACTTC
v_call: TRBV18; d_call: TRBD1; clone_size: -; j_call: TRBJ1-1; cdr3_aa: CASSPRTGGTEAFF; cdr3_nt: TGTGCCAGCTCACCCCGGACAGGGGGCACTGAAGCTTTCTTT
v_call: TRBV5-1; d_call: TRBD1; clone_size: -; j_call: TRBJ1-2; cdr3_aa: CASSRTGNYGYTF; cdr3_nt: TGCGCCAGCAGCCGGACAGGGAACTATGGCTACACCTTC
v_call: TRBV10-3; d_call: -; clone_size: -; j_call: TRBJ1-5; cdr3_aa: CAISRDSNQPQHF; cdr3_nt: TGTGCCATCAGCAGGGATAGCAATCAGCCCCAGCATTTT
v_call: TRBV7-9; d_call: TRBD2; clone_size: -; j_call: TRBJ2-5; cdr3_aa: CASSFGLAGGQETQYF; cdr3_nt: TGTGCCAGCAGCTTCGGATTAGCGGGGGGACAAGAGACCCAGTACTTC
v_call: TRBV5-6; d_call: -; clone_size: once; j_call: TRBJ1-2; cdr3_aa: CASSLLSGDSYYGYTF; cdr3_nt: TGTGCCAGCAGCTTGTTATCGGGGGACTCTTACTATGGCTACACCTTC
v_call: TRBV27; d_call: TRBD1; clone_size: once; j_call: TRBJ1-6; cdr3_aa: CASSFWTGRGISPLHF; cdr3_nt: TGTGCCAGCAGTTTCTGGACAGGCCGGGGGATTTCACCCCTCCACTTT
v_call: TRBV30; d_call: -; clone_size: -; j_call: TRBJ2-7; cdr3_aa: CAWSVLVSGRFNSEQYF; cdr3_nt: TGTGCCTGGAGTGTACTCGTGAGTGGGAGGTTTAACAGCGAGCAGTACTTC
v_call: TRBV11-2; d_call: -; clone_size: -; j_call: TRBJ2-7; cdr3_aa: CASRPAGTRIYEQYF; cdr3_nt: TGTGCCAGCAGACCAGCCGGGACAAGGATCTACGAGCAGTACTTC
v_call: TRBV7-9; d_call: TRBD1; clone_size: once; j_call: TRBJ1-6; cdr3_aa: CASRLGTAEERPLHF; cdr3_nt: TGTGCCAGCAGACTAGGGACAGCGGAAGAACGACCCCTCCACTTT
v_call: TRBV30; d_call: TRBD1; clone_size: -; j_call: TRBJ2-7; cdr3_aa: CAWSRAGTGDYEQYF; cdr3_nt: TGTGCCTGGAGCCGAGCAGGGACAGGGGACTACGAGCAGTACTTC
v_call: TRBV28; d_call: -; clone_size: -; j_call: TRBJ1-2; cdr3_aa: CASSLQGNYGYTF; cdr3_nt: TGTGCCAGCAGTTTACAGGGGAACTATGGCTACACCTTC
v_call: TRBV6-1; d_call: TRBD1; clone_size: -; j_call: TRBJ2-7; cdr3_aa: CASSEGQGGGYEQYF; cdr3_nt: TGTGCCAGCAGTGAAGGACAGGGTGGGGGCTACGAGCAGTACTTC
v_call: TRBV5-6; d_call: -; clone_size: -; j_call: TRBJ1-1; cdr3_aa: CASSRGQLVLNTEAFF; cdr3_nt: TGTGCCAGCAGCCGCGGGCAGCTAGTCTTGAACACTGAAGCTTTCTTT
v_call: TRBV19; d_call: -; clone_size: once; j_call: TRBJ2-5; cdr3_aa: CASSAGKQETQYF; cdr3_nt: TGTGCCAGTAGTGCCGGGAAACAAGAGACCCAGTACTTC
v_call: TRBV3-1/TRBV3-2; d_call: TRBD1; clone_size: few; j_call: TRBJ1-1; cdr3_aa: CASSPGQGGTEAFF; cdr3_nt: TGTGCCAGCAGCCCAGGACAGGGCGGCACTGAAGCTTTCTTT
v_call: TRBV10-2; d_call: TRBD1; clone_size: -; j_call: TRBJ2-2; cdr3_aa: CATRQGAGTGELFF; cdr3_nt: TGCGCCACCCGACAGGGGGCGGGGACCGGGGAGCTGTTTTTT
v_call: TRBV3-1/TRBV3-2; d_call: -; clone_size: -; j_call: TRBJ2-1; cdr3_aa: CASSPSHTGTYNEQFF; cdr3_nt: TGTGCCAGCAGCCCAAGCCATACAGGGACCTACAATGAGCAGTTCTTC
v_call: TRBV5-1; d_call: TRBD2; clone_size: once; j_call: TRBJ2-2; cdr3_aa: CASSSSTSGENTGELFF; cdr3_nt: TGCGCCAGCAGCTCGTCTACTAGCGGGGAAAACACCGGGGAGCTGTTTTTT
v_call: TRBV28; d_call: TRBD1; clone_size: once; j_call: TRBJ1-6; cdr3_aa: CASSLSGQRNSPLHF; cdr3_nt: TGTGCCAGCAGTTTATCGGGACAGCGTAATTCACCCCTCCACTTT
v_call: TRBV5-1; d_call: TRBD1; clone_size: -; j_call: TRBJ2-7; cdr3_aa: CASSWGTAKPYEQYF; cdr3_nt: TGCGCCAGCAGCTGGGGGACAGCTAAGCCCTACGAGCAGTACTTC
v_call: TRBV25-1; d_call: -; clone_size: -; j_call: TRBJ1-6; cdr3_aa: CASSDTNISPLHF; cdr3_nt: TGTGCCAGCAGTGACACGAACATTTCACCCCTCCACTTT
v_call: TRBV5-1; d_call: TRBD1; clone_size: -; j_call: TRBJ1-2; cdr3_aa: CANPRRDRVLNYGYTF; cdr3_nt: TGCGCCAACCCGCGACGGGACAGGGTCTTAAACTATGGCTACACCTTC
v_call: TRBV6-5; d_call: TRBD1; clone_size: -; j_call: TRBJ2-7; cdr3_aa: CASRGPGQGAYEQYF; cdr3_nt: TGTGCCAGCAGGGGACCGGGACAGGGTGCCTACGAGCAGTACTTC
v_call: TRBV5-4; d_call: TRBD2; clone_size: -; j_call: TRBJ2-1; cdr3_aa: CASSSSGGVYNEQFF; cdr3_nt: TGTGCCAGCAGCTCTAGCGGGGGGGTCTACAATGAGCAGTTCTTC
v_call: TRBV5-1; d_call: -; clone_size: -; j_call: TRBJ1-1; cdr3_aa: CASSTGYIDTEAFF; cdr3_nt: TGCGCCTCCTCCACGGGGTATATTGACACTGAAGCTTTCTTT
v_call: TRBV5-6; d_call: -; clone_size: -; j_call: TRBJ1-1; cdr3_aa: CASSLSDTEAFF; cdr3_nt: TGTGCCAGCAGCCTAAGCGACACTGAAGCTTTCTTT
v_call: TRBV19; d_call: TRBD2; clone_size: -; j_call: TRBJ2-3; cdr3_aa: CASSISPGLGDTQYF; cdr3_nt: TGTGCCAGTAGTATATCCCCGGGACTAGGAGATACGCAGTATTTT
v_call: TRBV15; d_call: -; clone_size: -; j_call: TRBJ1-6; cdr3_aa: CATSRAGNLSPLHF; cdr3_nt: TGTGCCACCAGCAGAGCGGGGAACCTTTCACCCCTCCACTTT
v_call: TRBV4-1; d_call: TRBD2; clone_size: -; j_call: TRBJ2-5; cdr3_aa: CASSQDPILAGVGETQYF; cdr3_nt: TGCGCCAGCAGCCAAGATCCCATTCTAGCGGGGGTAGGGGAGACCCAGTACTTC
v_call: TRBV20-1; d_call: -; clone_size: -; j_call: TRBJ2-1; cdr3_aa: CSASAPAGQNNEQFF; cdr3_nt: TGCAGTGCTAGTGCCCCCGCGGGACAGAACAATGAGCAGTTCTTC
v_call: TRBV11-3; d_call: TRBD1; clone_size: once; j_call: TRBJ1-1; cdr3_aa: CASSLKGATEAFF; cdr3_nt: TGTGCCAGCAGCTTAAAGGGGGCCACTGAAGCTTTCTTT
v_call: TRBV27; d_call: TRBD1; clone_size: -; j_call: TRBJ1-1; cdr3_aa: CASSPGQGNTEAFF; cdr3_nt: TGTGCCAGCAGTCCGGGACAGGGGAACACTGAAGCTTTCTTT
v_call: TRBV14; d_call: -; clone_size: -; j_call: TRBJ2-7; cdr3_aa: CASSQGRGYEQYF; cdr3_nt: TGTGCCAGCAGCCAAGGAAGGGGCTACGAGCAGTACTTC
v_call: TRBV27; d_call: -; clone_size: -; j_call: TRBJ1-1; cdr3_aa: CASSPRQLNTEAFF; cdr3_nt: TGTGCCAGCAGTCCGCGACAGCTGAACACTGAAGCTTTCTTT
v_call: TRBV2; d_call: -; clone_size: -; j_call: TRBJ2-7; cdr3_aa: CASSEYQYKYF; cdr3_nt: TGTGCCAGCAGTGAGTACCAGTATAAGTACTTC
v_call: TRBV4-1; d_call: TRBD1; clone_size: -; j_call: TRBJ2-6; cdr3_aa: CASRNIYRGDSGANVLTF; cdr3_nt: TGCGCCAGCAGGAACATTTACAGGGGAGACTCTGGGGCCAACGTCCTGACTTTC
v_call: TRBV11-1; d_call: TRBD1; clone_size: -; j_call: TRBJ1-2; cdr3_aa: CASSHPGQGAYGYTF; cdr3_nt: TGTGCCAGCAGCCATCCGGGACAGGGGGCGTATGGCTACACCTTC